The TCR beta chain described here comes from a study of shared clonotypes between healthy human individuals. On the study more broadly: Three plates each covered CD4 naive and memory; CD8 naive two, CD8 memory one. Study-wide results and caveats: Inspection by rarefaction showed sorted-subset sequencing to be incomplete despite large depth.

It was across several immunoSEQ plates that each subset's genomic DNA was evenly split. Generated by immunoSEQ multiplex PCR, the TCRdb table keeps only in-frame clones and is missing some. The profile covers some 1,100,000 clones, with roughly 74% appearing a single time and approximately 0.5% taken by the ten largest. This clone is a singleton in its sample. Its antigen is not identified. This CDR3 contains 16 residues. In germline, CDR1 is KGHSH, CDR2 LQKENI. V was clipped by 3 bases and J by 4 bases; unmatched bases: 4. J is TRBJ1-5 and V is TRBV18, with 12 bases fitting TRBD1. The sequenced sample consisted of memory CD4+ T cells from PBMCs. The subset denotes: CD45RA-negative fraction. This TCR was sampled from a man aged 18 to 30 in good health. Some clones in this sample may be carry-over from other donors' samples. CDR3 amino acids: CASSPGTGGANQPQHF. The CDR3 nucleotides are TGTGCCAGCTCACCGGGGACAGGGGGCGCGAATCAGCCCCAGCATTTT.